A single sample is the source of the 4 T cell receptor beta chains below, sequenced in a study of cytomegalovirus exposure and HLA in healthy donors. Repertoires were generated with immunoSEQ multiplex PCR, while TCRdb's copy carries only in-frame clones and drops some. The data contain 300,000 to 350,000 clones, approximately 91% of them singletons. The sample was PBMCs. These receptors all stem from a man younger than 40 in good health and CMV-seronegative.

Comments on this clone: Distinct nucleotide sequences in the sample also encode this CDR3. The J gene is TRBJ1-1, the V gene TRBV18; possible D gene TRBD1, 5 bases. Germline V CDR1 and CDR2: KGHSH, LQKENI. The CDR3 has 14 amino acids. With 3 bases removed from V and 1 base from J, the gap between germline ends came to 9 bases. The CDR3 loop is CASSPLGQNTEAFF. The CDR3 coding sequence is TGTGCCAGCTCACCCCTCGGACAGAACACTGAAGCTTTCTTT.

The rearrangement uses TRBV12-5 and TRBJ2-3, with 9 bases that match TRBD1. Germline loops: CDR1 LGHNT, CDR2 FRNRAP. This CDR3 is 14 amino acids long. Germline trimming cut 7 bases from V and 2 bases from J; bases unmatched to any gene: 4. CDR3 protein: CASDWTGDTDTQYF. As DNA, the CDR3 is TGTGCTAGTGATTGGACAGGGGACACAGATACGCAGTATTTT.

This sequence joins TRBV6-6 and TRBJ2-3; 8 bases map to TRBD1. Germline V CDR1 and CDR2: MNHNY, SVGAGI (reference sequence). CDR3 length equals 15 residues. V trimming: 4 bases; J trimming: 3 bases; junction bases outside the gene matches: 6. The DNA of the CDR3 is TGTGCCAGCAGTTTTGGGACAGGATCTACAGATACGCAGTATTTT. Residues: CASSFGTGSTDTQYF.

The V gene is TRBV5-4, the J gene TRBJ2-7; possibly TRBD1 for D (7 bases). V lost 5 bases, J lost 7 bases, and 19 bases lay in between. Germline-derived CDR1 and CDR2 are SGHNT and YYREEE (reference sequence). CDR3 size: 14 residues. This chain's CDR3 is CASRSQGRFGEQYF. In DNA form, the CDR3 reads TGTGCCAGCAGATCACAGGGGAGGTTTGGAGAGCAGTACTTC.